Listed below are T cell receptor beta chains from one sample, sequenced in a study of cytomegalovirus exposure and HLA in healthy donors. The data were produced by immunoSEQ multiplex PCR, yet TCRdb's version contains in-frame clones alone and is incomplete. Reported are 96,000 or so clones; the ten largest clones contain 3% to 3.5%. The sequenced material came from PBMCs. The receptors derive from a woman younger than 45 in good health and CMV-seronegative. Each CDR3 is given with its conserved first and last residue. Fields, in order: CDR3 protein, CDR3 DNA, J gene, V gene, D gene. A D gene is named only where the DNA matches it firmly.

CASSYSKGQGAYEQYF	TGTGCCAGCAGTTACTCGAAAGGTCAGGGGGCGTACGAGCAGTACTTC	TRBJ2-7	TRBV6-6	TRBD1
CASSVGEGQPQHF	TGTGCCAGCAGCGTCGGGGAAGGGCAGCCCCAGCATTTT	TRBJ1-5	TRBV27	.
CSVRGVPVHEQFF	TGCAGCGTTAGGGGCGTTCCGGTCCATGAGCAGTTCTTC	TRBJ2-1	TRBV29-1	.
CASSLGGDTEAFF	TGTGCCAGCAGCTTGGGGGGGGACACTGAAGCTTTCTTT	TRBJ1-1	TRBV9	.
CASSQDPGGLYEQYF	TGCGCCAGCAGCCAAGACCCGGGAGGGCTATACGAGCAGTACTTC	TRBJ2-7	TRBV4-1	TRBD2
CASSLAGGSSEAFF	TGTGCCAGCAGCTTGGCAGGGGGAAGTTCTGAAGCTTTCTTT	TRBJ1-1	TRBV5-4	TRBD1
CATLNPQARGSWAEAFF	TGTGCCACTCTAAATCCCCAGGCCAGGGGAAGTTGGGCTGAAGCTTTCTTT	TRBJ1-1	TRBV27	.
CASSQEGRGQYEQYF	TGCGCCAGCAGCCAAGAGGGCAGGGGGCAGTACGAGCAGTACTTC	TRBJ2-7	TRBV4-1	TRBD1
CASPTSGTDTQYF	TGTGCCAGTCCGACTAGCGGCACAGATACGCAGTATTTT	TRBJ2-3	TRBV19	TRBD2
CASGDRNQPQHF	TGTGCCAGCGGCGACAGGAATCAGCCCCAGCATTTT	TRBJ1-5	TRBV27	.
CASSGGTGRATEAFF	TGTGCCAGCAGCGGGGGGACAGGGCGGGCCACTGAAGCTTTCTTT	TRBJ1-1	TRBV5-6	TRBD1
CAISEDPGTSGRSRETQYF	TGTGCCATCAGTGAGGACCCCGGGACTAGCGGGAGATCAAGGGAGACCCAGTACTTC	TRBJ2-5	TRBV10-3	TRBD2
CASSTRDRPYQETQYF	TGTGCCAGCAGCACCCGGGACAGACCGTACCAAGAGACCCAGTACTTC	TRBJ2-5	TRBV7-6	TRBD1
CATASGVQETQYF	TGTGCCACCGCTTCAGGGGTTCAAGAGACCCAGTACTTC	TRBJ2-5	TRBV6-1	.
CASSLGDYSNQPQHF	TGTGCCAGCAGCTTGGGAGATTATAGCAATCAGCCCCAGCATTTT	TRBJ1-5	TRBV7-2	.
CASSWVRLESEQYF	TGTGCCAGCAGCTGGGTCCGACTCGAGTCCGAGCAGTACTTC	TRBJ2-7	TRBV5-6	.
CSVVGGPGQGNYGYTF	TGCAGCGTTGTGGGGGGGCCGGGACAGGGCAACTATGGCTACACCTTC	TRBJ1-2	TRBV29-1	TRBD1
CASSSPFRQVENGYTF	TGTGCCAGCAGCTCCCCCTTTAGACAGGTGGAGAATGGCTACACCTTC	TRBJ1-2	TRBV11-2	.
CASSPARGEKLFF	TGTGCCAGCAGCCCGGCCAGAGGGGAAAAACTGTTTTTT	TRBJ1-4	TRBV9	.
CASSSTYRRAEAFF	TGTGCCAGCAGTTCGACATACAGGCGTGCTGAAGCTTTCTTT	TRBJ1-1	TRBV2	.
CASSLAGRNFGELFF	TGTGCCAGCAGCTTGGCCGGGAGGAACTTCGGGGAGCTGTTTTTT	TRBJ2-2	TRBV5-8	TRBD2
CASSLGLAGAYEQYF	TGTGCCAGCAGCTTGGGACTAGCGGGGGCCTACGAGCAGTACTTC	TRBJ2-7	TRBV5-4	TRBD2
CASSYSAPPEEQYF	TGTGCCAGCAGTTACTCGGCCCCGCCGGAGGAGCAGTATTTT	TRBJ2-3	TRBV6-6	.
CASSWGTGLNSPLHF	TGTGCCAGCAGCTGGGGGACAGGGCTTAATTCACCCCTCCACTTT	TRBJ1-6	TRBV5-6	TRBD1
CASSLSPTGGVGELFF	TGTGCCAGCAGCCTAAGCCCGACGGGGGGAGTCGGGGAGCTGTTTTTT	TRBJ2-2	TRBV7-6	TRBD2
CASSVGLGSETQYF	TGTGCCAGCAGCGTAGGGCTCGGGAGTGAGACCCAGTACTTC	TRBJ2-5	TRBV9	.
CASSYPGGVTYGYTF	TGTGCCAGCTCTTACCCAGGGGGCGTCACCTATGGCTACACCTTC	TRBJ1-2	TRBV28	TRBD1
CASSLGQTQYF	TGTGCCAGCAGTTTAGGGCAGACCCAGTACTTC	TRBJ2-5	TRBV27	.
CASSGTGYEQYF	TGTGCCAGCAGCGGGACAGGCTACGAGCAGTACTTC	TRBJ2-7	TRBV7-9	TRBD1
CASSPRDRAIHEQYF	TGTGCCAGCAGCCCCCGGGACAGGGCGATCCACGAGCAGTACTTC	TRBJ2-7	TRBV7-2	TRBD1
CASSQEGLAGGPSYNEQFF	TGTGCCAGCAGCCAAGAAGGACTAGCGGGGGGGCCCTCCTACAATGAGCAGTTCTTC	TRBJ2-1	TRBV4-2	TRBD2
CASSLEGQANTGELFF	TGCGCCAGCAGCTTGGAGGGACAGGCGAACACCGGGGAGCTGTTTTTT	TRBJ2-2	TRBV5-1	TRBD1
CASSLPTEKGYEQYF	TGTGCCAGCAGCTTACCAACAGAGAAAGGTTACGAGCAGTACTTC	TRBJ2-7	TRBV13	.
CASSESQGVYSNQPQHF	TGTGCCAGCAGTGAATCACAGGGGGTATATAGCAATCAGCCCCAGCATTTT	TRBJ1-5	TRBV2	TRBD1
CATSRDFVDRGGEKLFF	TGTGCCACCAGCAGAGATTTCGTGGACAGGGGTGGTGAAAAACTGTTTTTT	TRBJ1-4	TRBV15	TRBD1
CASSSLSGGGNQETQYF	TGTGCCAGCAGCTCCCTAAGTGGGGGGGGAAATCAAGAGACCCAGTACTTC	TRBJ2-5	TRBV7-2	TRBD2
CASSPIPGQAFSYTF	TGCGCCAGCAGCCCGATTCCGGGACAGGCCTTTAGCTACACCTTC	TRBJ1-2	TRBV10-2	TRBD1
CASSESGGGQPQHF	TGCGCCAGCAGTGAGTCAGGGGGTGGTCAGCCCCAGCATTTT	TRBJ1-5	TRBV10-2	.
CSVPGQDTEAFF	TGCAGCGTCCCGGGACAGGACACTGAAGCTTTCTTT	TRBJ1-1	TRBV29-1	TRBD1
CASSGPGTGQGSSYEQYF	TGTGCCAGCAGTGGTCCCGGGACGGGACAGGGAAGCTCCTACGAGCAGTACTTC	TRBJ2-7	TRBV25-1	TRBD1
CASSLNSRGRGETQYF	TGTGCCAGCAGCTTAAACTCGAGGGGAAGGGGGGAGACCCAGTACTTC	TRBJ2-5	TRBV7-2	.
CASSEVEEAEAFF	TGTGCCAGCAGTGAAGTAGAAGAGGCTGAAGCTTTCTTT	TRBJ1-1	TRBV6-1	.
CASNLPGQREAFF	TGTGCCAGCAATCTTCCGGGACAGCGGGAAGCTTTCTTT	TRBJ1-1	TRBV28	TRBD1
CASSIGPAWEQYF	TGTGCCAGTAGTATCGGTCCGGCCTGGGAGCAGTACTTC	TRBJ2-5	TRBV19	.
CASSLYRQSTENTEAFF	TGTGCCAGCAGTTTATACCGGCAGTCGACAGAGAACACTGAAGCTTTCTTT	TRBJ1-1	TRBV27	.
CASSVAGAGGLSNEQFF	TGTGCCAGCAGCGTAGCAGGGGCAGGGGGCTTAAGTAATGAGCAGTTCTTC	TRBJ2-1	TRBV9	TRBD1
CASSLDAGGFANEQFF	TGTGCCAGCAGCTTGGACGCGGGAGGCTTCGCTAATGAGCAGTTCTTC	TRBJ2-1	TRBV5-4	TRBD2
CSATGGYTEAFF	TGCAGCGCGACAGGGGGATACACTGAAGCTTTCTTT	TRBJ1-1	TRBV29-1	TRBD1
CASSPSRITANYGYTF	TGTGCCAGCAGTCCCTCTCGAATCACAGCTAACTATGGCTACACCTTC	TRBJ1-2	TRBV27	.
CASSGPGFSGANVLTF	TGTGCCAGCAGTGGACCAGGTTTTTCTGGGGCCAACGTCCTGACTTTC	TRBJ2-6	TRBV6-1	.
CASSSVLGNTIYF	TGTGCCAGCAGCTCGGTGCTAGGAAACACCATATATTTT	TRBJ1-3	TRBV11-2	.
CASSEGTGSTDTQYF	TGTGCCAGCAGCGAGGGGACAGGTAGCACAGATACGCAGTATTTT	TRBJ2-3	TRBV6-1	TRBD1